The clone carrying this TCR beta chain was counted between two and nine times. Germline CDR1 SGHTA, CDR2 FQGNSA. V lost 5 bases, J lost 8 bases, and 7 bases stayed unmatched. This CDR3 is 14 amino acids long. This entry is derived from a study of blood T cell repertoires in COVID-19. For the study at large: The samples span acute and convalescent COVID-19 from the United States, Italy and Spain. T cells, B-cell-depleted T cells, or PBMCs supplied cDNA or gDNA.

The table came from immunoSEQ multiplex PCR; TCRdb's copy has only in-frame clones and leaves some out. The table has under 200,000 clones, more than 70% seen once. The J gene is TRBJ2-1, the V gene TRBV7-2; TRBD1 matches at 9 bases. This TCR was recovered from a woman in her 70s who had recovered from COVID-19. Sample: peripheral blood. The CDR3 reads CASSPDRGHDEQFF. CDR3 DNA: TGTGCCAGCAGCCCGGACAGGGGTCATGATGAGCAGTTCTTC. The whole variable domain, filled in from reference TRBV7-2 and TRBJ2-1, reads GAGVSQSPSNKVTEKGKDVELRCDPISGHTALYWYRQSLGQGLEFLIYFQGNSAPDKSGLPSDRFSAERTGGSVSTLTIQRTQQEDSAVYLCASSPDRGHDEQFFGPGTRLTVL.